One T cell receptor beta chain is described in this entry. Within the sample, other DNA sequences also encode this same CDR3. Original analysis: Estimated nucleated cell counts came from reference gene primer amplification. Here immunoSEQ multiplex PCR was the method, and the copy in TCRdb shows in-frame clones only, minus some. D and trimming come from the DNA, and the V and J calls and clone size come from that table. The table records 310,000 or so clones, around 80% of them present only once. The sample comes from a study of blood T cell repertoires in COVID-19. Overall study context: Whether acute or convalescent, the COVID-19 samples came from the United States, Italy and Spain. PBMCs, B-cell-depleted T cells, or T cells provided the cDNA or gDNA that made up the material.

Trimming removed 4 bases at V and 3 bases at J, with 4 bases between. The CDR3 covers 11 residues. The germline gives CDR1 LGHNT, CDR2 FRNRAP. This sequence was found in a woman between 45 and 60 years old with acute or convalescent COVID-19. Sequenced sample: peripheral blood. The chain joins TRBV12-5 to TRBJ2-7, with D hard to call. The CDR3 nucleotides are TGTGCTAGTGGTTCCAACTACGAGCAGTACTTC. Translated, it gives CASGSNYEQYF.